Listed below are T cell receptor beta chains from one sample, sequenced in a study of blood T cell repertoires in COVID-19. Produced via immunoSEQ multiplex PCR; TCRdb's table is partial and in-frame only. The sample holds 150,000 or so clones, roughly nine tenths seen once. The sample consisted of peripheral blood. The receptors here all came from a man aged 45-65 years with acute or convalescent COVID-19. Each CDR3 is given with its conserved first and last residue. A D gene is named only where the DNA matches it firmly. Clone size is not always given. Where it is, it says once, few, many or a class for expanded clones.

v_call	j_call	clone_size	d_call	cdr3_aa	cdr3_nt
TRBV19	TRBJ1-5	NA	TRBD1	CASSRDRALNQPQHF	TGTGCCAGTAGTAGGGACAGGGCCCTCAATCAGCCCCAGCATTTT
TRBV27	TRBJ2-1	NA	TRBD2	CASSLYAGGPGEQFF	TGTGCCAGCAGTTTATATGCGGGAGGGCCGGGGGAGCAGTTCTTC
TRBV4-3	TRBJ2-2	NA	TRBD1	CASSLRTGDTGELFF	TGCGCCAGCAGCCTCCGTACAGGGGACACCGGGGAGCTGTTTTTT
TRBV18	TRBJ1-5	NA	TRBD1	CASSPPNRGGNQPQHF	TGTGCCAGCTCACCACCGAACAGGGGGGGCAATCAGCCCCAGCATTTT
TRBV11-2	TRBJ2-5	once	TRBD1	CASSSYRGRGETQYF	TGTGCCAGCAGCTCCTACAGGGGGAGAGGGGAGACCCAGTACTTC
TRBV4-1	TRBJ1-3	once	NA	CASSQETESGNTIYF	TGCGCCAGCAGCCAAGAAACCGAGTCTGGAAACACCATATATTTT
TRBV27	TRBJ2-3	NA	TRBD1	CASSDPGQGRDTQYF	TGTGCCAGCAGCGATCCGGGACAGGGGAGGGATACGCAGTATTTT
TRBV11-1	TRBJ1-1	NA	NA	CASSLSGGQTEAFF	TGTGCCAGCAGCTTATCCGGGGGGCAGACTGAAGCTTTCTTT
TRBV3-1/TRBV3-2	TRBJ2-3	NA	TRBD2	CASSRGTSGKITDTQYF	TGTGCCAGCAGCCGGGGGACTAGCGGGAAAATCACAGATACGCAGTATTTT
TRBV5-6	TRBJ2-7	few	TRBD1	CASSLQGSYEQYF	TGTGCCAGCAGCTTACAGGGGTCCTACGAGCAGTACTTC
TRBV29-1	TRBJ1-2	NA	TRBD1	CSVVGQGAWGYTF	TGCAGCGTGGTGGGACAGGGGGCTTGGGGCTACACCTTC
TRBV4-3	TRBJ1-2	NA	NA	CASSQTRTRNGYTF	TGCGCCAGCAGCCAAACGAGGACACGCAACGGCTACACCTTC
TRBV2	TRBJ1-2	NA	TRBD1	CAIRTGLLSNYGYTF	TGTGCCATCAGGACAGGACTCCTTTCTAACTATGGCTACACCTTC
TRBV29-1	TRBJ1-2	few	NA	CSVDGQNYGYTF	TGCAGCGTTGACGGACAGAACTATGGCTACACCTTC
TRBV2	TRBJ2-7	NA	TRBD2	CASSDRRAGDYEQYF	TGTGCCAGCAGTGATCGGCGAGCGGGAGACTACGAGCAGTACTTC
TRBV6-5	TRBJ1-2	NA	NA	CASSNLNYGYTF	TGTGCCAGCAGTAATCTTAACTATGGCTACACCTTC
TRBV6-2/TRBV6-3	TRBJ1-5	NA	NA	CASSYSITTGFRQPQHF	TGTGCCAGCAGTTACTCGATAACTACAGGGTTCCGGCAGCCCCAGCATTTT
TRBV28	TRBJ2-1	NA	NA	CASSPGVGFDEQFF	TGTGCCAGCAGTCCGGGAGTTGGTTTCGATGAGCAGTTCTTC
TRBV9	TRBJ2-1	NA	NA	CASSAIEYNEQFF	TGTGCCAGCAGCGCCATAGAGTACAATGAGCAGTTCTTC